This T cell receptor (beta chain) stems from a study of beta chain features in type 1 diabetes. In the study overall: In all, 107,917,701 sorted cells from all samples were analyzed.

As regards this clone: What it recognizes is unknown.

The length of the CDR3 is 14 residues. In germline, CDR1 is SGHTA, CDR2 FQGNSA. Trimming removed 3 bases from V and 6 bases from J, with 15 bases in between. Study-level results: Shortening that was moderate but significant affected the TCRB CDR3s of Type 1 diabetes patients in all four CD4+ subsets.

Every isolated RNA sample was fully reverse transcribed, so sequencing captured expressed TCRB transcripts. TCRdb keeps only in-frame clones here, not all; method: immunoSEQ multiplex PCR. The sample carries 500,000 to 800,000 clones, about an eighth recorded once. Based on CD45RO/CCR7/CD25/CD127/CD95/CD27, CD4+ regulatory, stem cell-like memory, naive and central memory cells were sorted. Sorting gave populations that all exceeded 98% purity. The chain couples TRBV7-2 to TRBJ2-7, with D maybe TRBD1 (6 bases). This receptor was obtained from a man aged 25-40 years with type 1 diabetes. Sequenced sample: naive CD4+ T cells from blood. CDR3 coding DNA: TGTGCCAGCAGCTTTGGGACACCTACATTCGAGCAGTACTTC. As protein: CASSFGTPTFEQYF.